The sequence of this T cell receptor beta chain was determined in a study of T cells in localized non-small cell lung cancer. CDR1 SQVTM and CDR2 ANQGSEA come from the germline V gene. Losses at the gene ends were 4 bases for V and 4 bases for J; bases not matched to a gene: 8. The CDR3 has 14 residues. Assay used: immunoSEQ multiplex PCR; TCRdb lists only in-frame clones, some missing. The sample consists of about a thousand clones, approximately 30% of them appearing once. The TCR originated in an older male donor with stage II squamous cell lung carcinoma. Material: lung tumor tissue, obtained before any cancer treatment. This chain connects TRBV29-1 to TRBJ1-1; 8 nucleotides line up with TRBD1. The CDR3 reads CSVGQGAPGTEAFF. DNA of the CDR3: TGCAGCGTTGGGCAGGGGGCGCCGGGCACTGAAGCTTTCTTT.